These 3 T cell receptor beta chains were all obtained from the same sample, sequenced in a study of cytomegalovirus exposure and HLA in healthy donors. Sequencing was performed with immunoSEQ multiplex PCR; in TCRdb, only in-frame clones are kept and a portion is missing. The table shows about 58,000 clones, with more than 90% occurring only once. The sample comprised PBMCs. These receptor sequences come from a man aged 18 to 29 in good health and CMV-seronegative.

The rearrangement links TRBV19 to TRBJ2-1, with TRBD2 identical over 8 bases. V trimming: 5 bases; J trimming: 10 bases; junction bases outside the gene matches: 13. The CDR3 has 15 amino acids. The germline V gene has CDR1 LNHDA and CDR2 SQIVND (reference sequence). This CDR3 is CASSVSGKGGPEQFF. CDR3 bases: TGTGCCAGTAGTGTTAGCGGGAAGGGGGGGCCGGAGCAGTTCTTC.

The chain couples TRBV19 to TRBJ2-7; the D gene is possibly TRBD1 (5 bases). This CDR3 spans 15 amino acids. Germline V gene sequence: CDR1 LNHDA, CDR2 SQIVND (reference sequence). The V end lost 4 bases, the J end lost 1 base, and 14 bases lay between the germline ends. CDR3 DNA sequence: TGTGCCAGTAGTACCTCTCTGGGGCCTTCCTACGAGCAGTACTTC. Amino acid sequence: CASSTSLGPSYEQYF.

The chain recombines TRBV27 with TRBJ2-1; the match to TRBD1 covers 9 bases. The CDR3 length is 13 residues. Germline V gives CDR1 MNHEY, CDR2 SMNVEV (reference sequence). Trimming at V came to 7 bases and at J to 8 bases, leaving 6 bases not matched to a gene. The CDR3 sequence: CASMGTGPDEQFF. For the CDR3, the DNA is TGTGCCAGCATGGGGACAGGGCCCGATGAGCAGTTCTTC.